Listed below are T cell receptor beta chains from one sample, sequenced in a study of T cell responses to AZD1222 COVID-19 vaccine. The protocol was immunoSEQ multiplex PCR, while the TCRdb copy is restricted to in-frame clones and leaves out a portion. The sample has approximately 120,000 clones, about 89% seen once. The sample here was peripheral blood, taken on day 0 of MenACWY control vaccination. The receptor source for this set is an adult in good health. CDR3s include the opening cysteine and the closing phenylalanine or tryptophan. Each record gives: clone size, CDR3 length, V gene, CDR3 protein. Expanded clones are given a class, and other clones once, few, many or no size at all.

clone size: NA; CDR3 length: 18; V gene: TRBV27; CDR3 protein: CASSSRLAGGRVAYEQYF
clone size: NA; CDR3 length: 14; V gene: TRBV7-2; CDR3 protein: CASSLEGGGTPLHF
clone size: NA; CDR3 length: 14; V gene: TRBV5-4; CDR3 protein: CASSDTGVENTIYF
clone size: NA; CDR3 length: 15; V gene: TRBV11-3; CDR3 protein: CASSKAGSLNTEAFF
clone size: NA; CDR3 length: 14; V gene: TRBV6-5; CDR3 protein: CASSYEIKGSEQYF
clone size: NA; CDR3 length: 16; V gene: TRBV7-2; CDR3 protein: CASSLASGGTGNTIYF
clone size: NA; CDR3 length: 14; V gene: TRBV7-9; CDR3 protein: CASSGGTDVYGYTF
clone size: NA; CDR3 length: 15; V gene: TRBV10-3; CDR3 protein: CAISESGTMNTEAFF
clone size: NA; CDR3 length: 13; V gene: TRBV10-3; CDR3 protein: CAGRLELNTEAFF
clone size: NA; CDR3 length: 13; V gene: TRBV29-1; CDR3 protein: CSAGTGDMNEQFF
clone size: NA; CDR3 length: 15; V gene: TRBV3-1/TRBV3-2; CDR3 protein: CASSPRGGITDTQYF
clone size: NA; CDR3 length: 14; V gene: TRBV7-9; CDR3 protein: CASSLGQGVEKLFF
clone size: medium-sized; CDR3 length: 14; V gene: TRBV29-1; CDR3 protein: CSVEVANSGNTIYF
clone size: NA; CDR3 length: 19; V gene: TRBV12-5; CDR3 protein: CASGLAATTSGRGTYEQYF
clone size: NA; CDR3 length: 15; V gene: TRBV11-2; CDR3 protein: CASSSIRRQGSGYTF
clone size: NA; CDR3 length: 15; V gene: TRBV13; CDR3 protein: CASSLLGTGVTEAFF
clone size: NA; CDR3 length: 14; V gene: TRBV27; CDR3 protein: CASTLIGGSTEAFF
clone size: NA; CDR3 length: 13; V gene: TRBV7-9; CDR3 protein: CASSIQGDTEAFF
clone size: once; CDR3 length: 14; V gene: TRBV11-3; CDR3 protein: CASSLGSNTGELFF
clone size: NA; CDR3 length: 11; V gene: TRBV5-8; CDR3 protein: CASPRRGEAFF
clone size: NA; CDR3 length: 14; V gene: TRBV2; CDR3 protein: CASSGAGGNYGYTF
clone size: NA; CDR3 length: 13; V gene: TRBV2; CDR3 protein: CASSYSVHSEQFF
clone size: NA; CDR3 length: 15; V gene: TRBV6-2/TRBV6-3; CDR3 protein: CASSYEGLATNEQFF
clone size: NA; CDR3 length: 16; V gene: TRBV6-2/TRBV6-3; CDR3 protein: CASSSFTGTSTDTQYF
clone size: few; CDR3 length: 14; V gene: TRBV5-4; CDR3 protein: CASSGAGTNNEQFF
clone size: NA; CDR3 length: 13; V gene: TRBV11-2; CDR3 protein: CASSLDNNQPQHF
clone size: few; CDR3 length: 18; V gene: TRBV6-6; CDR3 protein: CASSPRPRLAGVTDTQYF
clone size: NA; CDR3 length: 14; V gene: TRBV7-9; CDR3 protein: CASSFGQGIDTQYF
clone size: NA; CDR3 length: 15; V gene: TRBV6-6; CDR3 protein: CASSKGAGVNTEAFF
clone size: few; CDR3 length: 15; V gene: TRBV27; CDR3 protein: CASSSGRANTGELFF
clone size: NA; CDR3 length: 14; V gene: TRBV7-2; CDR3 protein: CASSWGTPTLELFF
clone size: once; CDR3 length: 15; V gene: TRBV5-4; CDR3 protein: CATISLQGSYNEQFF
clone size: NA; CDR3 length: 14; V gene: TRBV2; CDR3 protein: CASRGGTDLYGYTF
clone size: NA; CDR3 length: 16; V gene: TRBV4-2; CDR3 protein: CASSSRTGGTNEKLFF
clone size: NA; CDR3 length: 12; V gene: TRBV9; CDR3 protein: CASTPGTERAFF
clone size: NA; CDR3 length: 14; V gene: TRBV9; CDR3 protein: CASSPTGGSSEAFF
clone size: once; CDR3 length: 13; V gene: TRBV7-2; CDR3 protein: CASSSRDSYEQYF
clone size: NA; CDR3 length: 15; V gene: TRBV7-9; CDR3 protein: CASSPGQAYTGELFF
clone size: once; CDR3 length: 14; V gene: TRBV24-1; CDR3 protein: CATRGLAGGNEQFF
clone size: NA; CDR3 length: 15; V gene: TRBV27; CDR3 protein: CASKLHGVDNSPLHF
clone size: NA; CDR3 length: 13; V gene: TRBV6-1; CDR3 protein: CASSEGDSTNYTF
clone size: NA; CDR3 length: 13; V gene: TRBV4-2; CDR3 protein: CASSNDEVYGYTF
clone size: NA; CDR3 length: 16; V gene: TRBV30; CDR3 protein: CAWRGSGLSTNEKLFF
clone size: NA; CDR3 length: 15; V gene: TRBV6-6; CDR3 protein: CASSYGYSSYNEQFF
clone size: few; CDR3 length: 14; V gene: TRBV27; CDR3 protein: CASRSDRGSYEQYF